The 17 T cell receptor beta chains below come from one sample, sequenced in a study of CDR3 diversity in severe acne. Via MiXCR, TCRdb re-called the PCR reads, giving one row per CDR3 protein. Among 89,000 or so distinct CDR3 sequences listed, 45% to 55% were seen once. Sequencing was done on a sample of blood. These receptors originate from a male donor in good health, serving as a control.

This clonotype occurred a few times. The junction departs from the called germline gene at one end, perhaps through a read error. CDR3 sequence: CASSSYDDPNSYHEQFF. The CDR3 bases are TGTGCCAGCAGTTCCTACGACGACCCGAACTCCTACCATGAGCAGTTCTTC. The chain carries TRBV27 and TRBJ2-1, with D unresolved. CDR1 MNHEY and CDR2 SMNVEV come from the germline V gene (reference sequence). CDR3 length equals 17 residues.

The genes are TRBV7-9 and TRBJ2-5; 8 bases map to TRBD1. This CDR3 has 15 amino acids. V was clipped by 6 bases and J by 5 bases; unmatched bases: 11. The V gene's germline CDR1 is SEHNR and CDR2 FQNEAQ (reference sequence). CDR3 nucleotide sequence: TGTGCCAGCAGTACGGGACAGGCCCCGGGGGAGACCCAGTACTTC. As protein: CASSTGQAPGETQYF.

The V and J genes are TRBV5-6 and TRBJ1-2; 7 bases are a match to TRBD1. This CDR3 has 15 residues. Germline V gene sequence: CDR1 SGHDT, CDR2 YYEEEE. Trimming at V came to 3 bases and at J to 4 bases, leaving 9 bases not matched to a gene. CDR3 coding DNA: TGTGCCAGCAGCTACCGGGACAGTTTTATCTATGGCTACACCTTC. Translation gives CASSYRDSFIYGYTF.

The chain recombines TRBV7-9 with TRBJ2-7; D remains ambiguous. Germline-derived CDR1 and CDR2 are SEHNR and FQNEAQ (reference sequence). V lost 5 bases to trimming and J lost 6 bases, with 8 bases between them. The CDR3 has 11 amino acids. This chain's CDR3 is CASSPRSEQYF. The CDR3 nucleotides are TGTGCCAGCAGCCCTCGGTCCGAGCAGTACTTC.

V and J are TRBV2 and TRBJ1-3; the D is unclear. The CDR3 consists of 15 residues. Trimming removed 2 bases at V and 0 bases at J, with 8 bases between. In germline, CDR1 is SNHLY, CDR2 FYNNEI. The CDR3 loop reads CASSERESSGNTIYF. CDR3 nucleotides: TGTGCCAGCAGTGAAAGGGAAAGCTCTGGAAACACCATATATTTT.

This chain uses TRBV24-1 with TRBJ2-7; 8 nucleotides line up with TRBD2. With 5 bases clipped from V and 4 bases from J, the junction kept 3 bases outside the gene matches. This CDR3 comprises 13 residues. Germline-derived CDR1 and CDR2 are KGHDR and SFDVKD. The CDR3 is CATSAGGMYEQYF. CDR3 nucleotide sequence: TGTGCCACCAGTGCGGGAGGGATGTACGAGCAGTACTTC.

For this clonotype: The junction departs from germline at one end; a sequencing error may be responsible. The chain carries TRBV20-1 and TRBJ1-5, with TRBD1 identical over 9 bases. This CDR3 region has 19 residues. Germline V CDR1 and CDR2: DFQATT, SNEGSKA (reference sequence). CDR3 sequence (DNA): TGCAGTACTAGCCCGGGACAGGGAGGGATAAATTATAGCAATCAGCCCCAGCATTTT. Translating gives CSTSPGQGGINYSNQPQHF.

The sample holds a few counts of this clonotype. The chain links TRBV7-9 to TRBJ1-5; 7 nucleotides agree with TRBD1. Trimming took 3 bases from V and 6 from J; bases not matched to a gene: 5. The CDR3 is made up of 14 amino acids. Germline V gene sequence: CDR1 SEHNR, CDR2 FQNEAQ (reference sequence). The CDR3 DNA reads TGTGCCAGCAGCTTCCCGGACAGGTTTCAGCCCCAGCATTTT. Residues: CASSFPDRFQPQHF.

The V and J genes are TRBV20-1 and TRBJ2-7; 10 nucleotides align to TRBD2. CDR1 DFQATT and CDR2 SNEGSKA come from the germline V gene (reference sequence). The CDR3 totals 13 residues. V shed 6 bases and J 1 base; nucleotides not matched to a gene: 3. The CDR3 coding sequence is TGCAGTGCCCCGACTAGCGGGTCCTACGAGCAGTACTTC. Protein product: CSAPTSGSYEQYF.

CDR3 protein: CASSLVGRDPEAFF. CDR3 DNA sequence: TGTGCCAGCAGCTTAGTGGGCAGGGACCCTGAAGCTTTCTTT. This chain connects TRBV7-8 to TRBJ1-1; D possibly corresponds to TRBD1 (5 bases). V lost 1 base to trimming and J lost 6 bases, with 12 bases between them. Looked up from germline, CDR1 is SGHVS and CDR2 is FQNEAQ. This CDR3 comprises 14 residues.

The CDR3 is CAISNTGTSGSSDEQFF. The CDR3 DNA reads TGTGCCATCAGCAACACCGGGACTAGCGGGAGTTCGGATGAGCAGTTCTTC. The chain has TRBV10-3 and TRBJ2-1; 14 bases match TRBD2. The germline V gene encodes CDR1 ENHRY and CDR2 SYGVKD. CDR3 length: 17 residues. V shed 6 bases and J 8 bases; nucleotides not matched to a gene: 12.

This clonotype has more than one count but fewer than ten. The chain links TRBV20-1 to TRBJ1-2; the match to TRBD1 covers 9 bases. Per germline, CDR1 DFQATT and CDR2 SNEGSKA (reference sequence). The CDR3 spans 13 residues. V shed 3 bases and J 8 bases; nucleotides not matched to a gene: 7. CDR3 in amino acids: CSASRDREGGYTF. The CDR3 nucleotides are TGCAGTGCTAGCCGGGACAGGGAGGGAGGCTACACCTTC.

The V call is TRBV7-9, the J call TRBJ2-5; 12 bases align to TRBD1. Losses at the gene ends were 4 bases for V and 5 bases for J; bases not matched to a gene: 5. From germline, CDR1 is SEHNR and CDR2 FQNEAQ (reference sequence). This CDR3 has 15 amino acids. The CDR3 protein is CASSSGQGASETQYF. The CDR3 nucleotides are TGTGCCAGCAGCTCGGGACAGGGGGCATCGGAGACCCAGTACTTC.

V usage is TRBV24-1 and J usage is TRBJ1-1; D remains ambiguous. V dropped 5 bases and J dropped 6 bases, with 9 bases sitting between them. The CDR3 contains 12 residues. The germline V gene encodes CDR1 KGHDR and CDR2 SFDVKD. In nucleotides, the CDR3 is TGTGCCACCAGTGTCAAAGGCTCTGAAGCTTTCTTT. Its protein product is CATSVKGSEAFF.

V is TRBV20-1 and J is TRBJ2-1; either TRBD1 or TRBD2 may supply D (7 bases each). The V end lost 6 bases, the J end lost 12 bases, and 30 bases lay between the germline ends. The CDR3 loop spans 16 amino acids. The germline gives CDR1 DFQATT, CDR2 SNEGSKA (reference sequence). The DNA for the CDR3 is TGCAGTGCCAGCAGGGGGGGCACCCGAGATCTTACATGGCAGTTCTTC. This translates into CSASRGGTRDLTWQFF.

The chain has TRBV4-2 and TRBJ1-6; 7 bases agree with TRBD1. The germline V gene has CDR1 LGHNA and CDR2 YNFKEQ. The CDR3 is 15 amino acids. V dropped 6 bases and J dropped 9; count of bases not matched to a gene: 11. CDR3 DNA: TGTGCCAGCAGAGACAGGGCCGGGATAGGTTCACCCCTCCACTTT. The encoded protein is CASRDRAGIGSPLHF.

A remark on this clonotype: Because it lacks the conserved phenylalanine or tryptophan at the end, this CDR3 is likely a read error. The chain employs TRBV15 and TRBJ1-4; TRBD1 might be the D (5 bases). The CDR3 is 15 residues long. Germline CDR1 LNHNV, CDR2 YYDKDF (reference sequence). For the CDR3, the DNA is TGTCCCACCAGTCGACCGGGGCAGGGAGGGGAAAAACTGTTTTCT. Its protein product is CPTSRPGQGGEKLFS.